This is a list of T cell receptor beta chains from one sample in a study of blood T cell repertoires in COVID-19. The assay was immunoSEQ multiplex PCR, and TCRdb's table has in-frame clones only and misses some. Counted here are tens of thousands of clones, 75% to 90% occurring once; the ten biggest clones make up over 15%. The material sequenced was peripheral blood. The receptors were sampled from an elderly woman with acute or convalescent COVID-19. Both conserved end residues are part of each CDR3. The D gene is left open where the match is weak. Clone size is given for some rows only: seen once, a few or many times, or a class if the clone is expanded.

J gene	D gene	clone size	V gene	CDR3 protein	CDR3 DNA
TRBJ2-7	TRBD2	.	TRBV27	CASSLSPVGLAGGYSYEQYF	TGTGCCAGCAGTTTATCTCCCGTGGGGCTAGCGGGAGGTTACTCCTACGAGCAGTACTTC
TRBJ2-7	.	.	TRBV6-5	CASRNAGAYEQYF	TGTGCCAGCAGAAACGCGGGTGCCTACGAGCAGTACTTC
TRBJ1-1	.	.	TRBV12-3/TRBV12-4	CASSFRGITEAFF	TGTGCCAGCAGTTTTAGGGGGATCACTGAAGCTTTCTTT
TRBJ1-1	.	.	TRBV7-9	CASSSPGPVTEAFF	TGTGCCAGCAGCTCCCCGGGTCCCGTGACTGAAGCTTTCTTT
TRBJ1-6	.	.	TRBV7-8	CASSMYRDSYNSPLHF	TGTGCCAGCAGCATGTACAGGGACTCCTATAATTCACCCCTCCACTTT
TRBJ1-2	.	few	TRBV11-2	CASSSTRAAGYGYTF	TGTGCCAGCAGCTCTACCCGGGCGGCGGGCTATGGCTACACCTTC
TRBJ2-3	TRBD1	.	TRBV5-1	CASSSGTGEDTQYF	TGCGCCAGCAGCTCGGGGACAGGGGAGGATACGCAGTATTTT
TRBJ2-1	.	.	TRBV12-3/TRBV12-4	CASSREREQFF	TGTGCCAGCAGCCGAGAGAGGGAGCAGTTCTTC
TRBJ2-1	.	.	TRBV30	CAWSRKGPYNEQFF	TGTGCCTGGAGTAGGAAGGGGCCCTACAATGAGCAGTTCTTC
TRBJ2-3	TRBD1	.	TRBV12-5	CASGLTGGRGDTQYF	TGTGCTAGTGGACTTACAGGGGGCAGGGGAGATACGCAGTATTTT
TRBJ2-3	TRBD1	.	TRBV19	CASSIDVPGQGSDTQYF	TGTGCCAGTAGTATAGATGTACCGGGACAGGGGTCAGATACGCAGTATTTT
TRBJ2-5	.	.	TRBV6-5	CASSSNRFGKETQYF	TGTGCCAGCTCATCCAACCGGTTCGGGAAAGAGACCCAGTACTTC
TRBJ2-1	TRBD1	few	TRBV9	CASSVDTGDNEQFF	TGTGCCAGCAGCGTAGATACAGGGGATAATGAGCAGTTCTTC
TRBJ2-2	TRBD2	.	TRBV10-1	CASSDTPGLAGAGAAGELFF	TGCGCCAGCAGTGACACACCGGGACTAGCGGGAGCTGGGGCGGCCGGGGAGCTGTTTTTT
TRBJ1-6	.	.	TRBV6-5	CASSRTPFDSPLHF	TGTGCCAGCAGTAGGACACCTTTTGATTCACCCCTCCACTTT
TRBJ1-2	.	.	TRBV6-5	CASSVAGSNYGYTF	TGTGCCAGCAGCGTGGCAGGGTCCAACTATGGCTACACCTTC
TRBJ2-1	.	.	TRBV11-3	CASSLGQGSYNEQFF	TGTGCCAGCAGCTTAGGTCAGGGATCATACAATGAGCAGTTCTTC
TRBJ2-7	TRBD1	few	TRBV29-1	CSVSGQGAQEQYF	TGCAGCGTTTCCGGACAGGGGGCGCAGGAGCAGTACTTC
TRBJ1-2	.	.	TRBV30	CAWGPRRGHPYGYTF	TGTGCCTGGGGACCCAGGAGGGGCCACCCTTATGGCTACACCTTC
TRBJ1-1	.	.	TRBV29-1	CSGNRNQNTEAFF	TGCAGCGGGAACAGGAATCAGAACACTGAAGCTTTCTTT
TRBJ2-3	.	.	TRBV6-5	CASTSGTSTDTQYF	TGTGCCAGCACGTCGGGAACTAGCACAGATACGCAGTATTTT
TRBJ1-1	.	.	TRBV29-1	CSVYQQVNEAFF	TGCAGCGTTTACCAACAGGTAAATGAAGCTTTCTTT
TRBJ1-2	TRBD1	.	TRBV6-5	CASSYSAGGGYGYTF	TGTGCCAGCAGTTACTCCGCAGGGGGCGGCTATGGCTACACCTTC
TRBJ2-2	TRBD2	.	TRBV15	CATRGLAGDNTGELFF	TGTGCCACCCGGGGACTAGCGGGCGACAACACCGGGGAGCTGTTTTTT
TRBJ2-5	TRBD1	.	TRBV27	CASSGTGPQETQYF	TGTGCCAGCAGTGGGACAGGGCCTCAAGAGACCCAGTACTTC
TRBJ2-2	TRBD2	.	TRBV5-6	CASSYSGTATGELFF	TGTGCCAGCAGCTACAGCGGGACCGCCACCGGGGAGCTGTTTTTT
TRBJ1-1	TRBD1	.	TRBV24-1	CATSDRGQGDTEAFF	TGTGCCACCAGTGACCGGGGACAGGGGGACACTGAAGCTTTCTTT
TRBJ2-1	.	.	TRBV2	CASSEAGVGEQFF	TGTGCCAGCAGTGAGGCAGGGGTCGGTGAGCAGTTCTTC
TRBJ1-1	.	.	TRBV11-2	CASSLFRVGEAFF	TGTGCCAGCAGCTTGTTCAGGGTGGGTGAAGCTTTCTTT
TRBJ1-1	.	.	TRBV29-1	CSVDKDRQNTEAFF	TGCAGCGTTGATAAAGACAGGCAGAACACTGAAGCTTTCTTT
TRBJ1-2	.	.	TRBV4-1	CASSPAAGGLYGYTF	TGCGCCAGCAGCCCAGCGGCAGGCGGCCTCTATGGCTACACCTTC
TRBJ2-1	.	.	TRBV2	CASKGGDSYNEQFF	TGTGCCAGCAAAGGAGGGGACAGCTACAATGAGCAGTTCTTC
TRBJ2-1	.	.	TRBV18	CASSPENEQFF	TGTGCCAGCTCCCCCGAGAATGAGCAGTTCTTC
TRBJ2-3	TRBD2	.	TRBV5-1	CASSLVREADTQYF	TGCGCCAGCAGCTTGGTGCGGGAGGCAGATACGCAGTATTTT
TRBJ1-1	TRBD1	once	TRBV6-6	CASSKDRGNTEAFF	TGTGCCAGCAGTAAGGACAGGGGAAACACTGAAGCTTTCTTT
TRBJ2-3	.	.	TRBV2	CASTAGMGSPGTDTQYF	TGTGCCAGCACCGCGGGTATGGGATCCCCCGGCACAGATACGCAGTATTTT
TRBJ1-5	.	.	TRBV2	CASSGGTSQADQPQHF	TGTGCCAGCAGTGGGGGCACCTCCCAGGCAGATCAGCCCCAGCATTTT
TRBJ1-1	.	.	TRBV27	CASTTGSPAAEAFF	TGTGCCAGTACAACGGGATCTCCCGCCGCTGAAGCTTTCTTT
TRBJ2-1	TRBD2	.	TRBV3-1/TRBV3-2	CASSPLAAWGNEQFF	TGTGCCAGCAGTCCACTAGCGGCCTGGGGTAACGAGCAGTTCTTC
TRBJ1-1	TRBD1	.	TRBV18	CASSPTRDRIPGDTEAFF	TGTGCCAGCTCACCTACCCGGGACAGGATTCCCGGGGACACTGAAGCTTTCTTT